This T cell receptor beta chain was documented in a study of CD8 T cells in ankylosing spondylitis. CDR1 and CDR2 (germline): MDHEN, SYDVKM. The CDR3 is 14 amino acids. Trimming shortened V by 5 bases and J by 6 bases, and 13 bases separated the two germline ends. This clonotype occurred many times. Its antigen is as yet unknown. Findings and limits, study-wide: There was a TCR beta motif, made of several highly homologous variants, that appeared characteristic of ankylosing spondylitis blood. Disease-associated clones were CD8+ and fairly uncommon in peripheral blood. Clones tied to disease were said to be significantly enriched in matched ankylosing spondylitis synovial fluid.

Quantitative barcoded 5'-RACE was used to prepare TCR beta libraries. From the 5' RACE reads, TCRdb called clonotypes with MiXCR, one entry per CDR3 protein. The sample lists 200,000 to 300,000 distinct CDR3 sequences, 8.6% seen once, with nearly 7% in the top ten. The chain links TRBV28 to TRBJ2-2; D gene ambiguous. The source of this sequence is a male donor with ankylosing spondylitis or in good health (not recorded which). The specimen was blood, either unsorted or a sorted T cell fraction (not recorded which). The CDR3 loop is CASSLPAEAGELFF. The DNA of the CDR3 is TGTGCCAGCAGTCTCCCAGCCGAAGCCGGGGAGCTGTTTTTT.